The table lists the clone carrying this TCR beta chain with a count of one. The data were taken from a study of blood T cell repertoires in COVID-19. Turning to the study itself: The origin of the acute and convalescent COVID-19 samples was the United States, Italy and Spain. Sample material is recorded as cDNA or gDNA derived from T cells, B-cell-depleted T cells, or PBMCs.

The V gene's germline CDR1 is LGHNA and CDR2 YSLEER. Trimming cost V 5 bases and J 3 bases, with 16 bases left between them. The CDR3 totals 16 residues. Authors' analysis steps: Amplification of reference gene primers provided the estimated nucleated cell counts. Some clones are missing from TCRdb's copy, which holds only in-frame ones; the method was immunoSEQ multiplex PCR. D and trimming were read from the DNA, whereas the V and J calls and clone size are those reported in that table. Among over 65,000 clones listed, 65% to 90% were seen once. The chain combines TRBV4-3 with TRBJ2-2, with D perhaps matching TRBD1 (6 bases). The sample comprised peripheral blood. The receptor was isolated from a man aged 80 or over with active COVID-19. The DNA for the CDR3 is TGCGCCAGCAGCTCCCGAGCAGGGGCCGACACCGGGGAGCTGTTTTTT. This encodes CASSSRAGADTGELFF.